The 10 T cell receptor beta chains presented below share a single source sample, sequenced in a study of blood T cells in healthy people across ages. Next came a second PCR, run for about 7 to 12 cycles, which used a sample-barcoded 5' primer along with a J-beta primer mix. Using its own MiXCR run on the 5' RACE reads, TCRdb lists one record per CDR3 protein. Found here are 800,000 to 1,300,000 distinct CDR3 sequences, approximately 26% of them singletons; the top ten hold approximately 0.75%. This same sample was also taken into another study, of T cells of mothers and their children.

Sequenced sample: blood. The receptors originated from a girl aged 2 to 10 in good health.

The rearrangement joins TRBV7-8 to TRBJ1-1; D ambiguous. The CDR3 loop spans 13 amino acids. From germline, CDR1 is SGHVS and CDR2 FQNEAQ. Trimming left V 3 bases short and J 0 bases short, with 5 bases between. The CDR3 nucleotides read TGTGCCAGCAGCTTCCTGCTGAACACTGAAGCTTTCTTT. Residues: CASSFLLNTEAFF. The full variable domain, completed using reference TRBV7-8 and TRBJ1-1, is GAGVSQSPRYKVAKRGQDVALRCDPISGHVSLFWYQQALGQGPEFLTYFQNEAQLDKSGLPSDRFFAERPEGSVSTLKIQRTQQEDSAVYLCASSFLLNTEAFFGQGTRLTVV.

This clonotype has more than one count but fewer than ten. In nucleotides, the CDR3 is TGTGCCAGCGGGTCGCGGAGAAACACCGGGGAGCTGTTTTTT. Its protein product is CASGSRRNTGELFF. The V and J genes are TRBV6-2 or TRBV6-3 and TRBJ2-2; no clear D. Germline CDR1 and CDR2: MNHEY and SVGEGT. V shed 8 bases and J shed 2 bases, with 12 bases lying between them. The length of the CDR3 is 14 residues.

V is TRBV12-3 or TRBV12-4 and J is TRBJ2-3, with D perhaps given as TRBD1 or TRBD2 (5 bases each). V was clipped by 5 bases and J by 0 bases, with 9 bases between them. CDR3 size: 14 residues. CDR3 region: CASSGTESTDTQYF. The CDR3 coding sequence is TGTGCCAGCAGTGGGACGGAGAGCACAGATACGCAGTATTTT.

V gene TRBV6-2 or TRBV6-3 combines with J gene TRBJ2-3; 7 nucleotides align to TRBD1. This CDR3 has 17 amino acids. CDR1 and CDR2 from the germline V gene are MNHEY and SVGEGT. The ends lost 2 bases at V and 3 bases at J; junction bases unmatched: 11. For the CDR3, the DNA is TGTGCCAGCAGTTACCCGGAAGGGGGCAGGATTACAGATACGCAGTATTTT. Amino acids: CASSYPEGGRITDTQYF.

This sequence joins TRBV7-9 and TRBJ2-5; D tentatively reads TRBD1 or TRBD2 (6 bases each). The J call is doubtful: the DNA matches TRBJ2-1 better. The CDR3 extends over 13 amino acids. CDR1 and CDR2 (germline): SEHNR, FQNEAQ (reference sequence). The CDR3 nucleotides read TGTGCCAGCAGCTTATGGGGGGCGGTTGAGCAGTTCTTC. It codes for CASSLWGAVEQFF.

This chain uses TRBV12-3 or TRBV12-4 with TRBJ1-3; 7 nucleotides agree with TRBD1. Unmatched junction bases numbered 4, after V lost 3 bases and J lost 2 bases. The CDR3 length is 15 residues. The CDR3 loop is CASSLTGLTGNTIYF. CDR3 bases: TGTGCCAGCAGTTTGACAGGGCTCACTGGAAACACCATATATTTT.

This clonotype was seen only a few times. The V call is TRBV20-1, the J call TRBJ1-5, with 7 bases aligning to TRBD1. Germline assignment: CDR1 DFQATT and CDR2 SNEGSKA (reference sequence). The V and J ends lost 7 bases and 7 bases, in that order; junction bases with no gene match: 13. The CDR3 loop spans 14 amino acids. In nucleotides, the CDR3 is TGCAGTGTTGGGTGGAGAGGGGGCGTACAGCCCCAGCATTTT. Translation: CSVGWRGGVQPQHF.

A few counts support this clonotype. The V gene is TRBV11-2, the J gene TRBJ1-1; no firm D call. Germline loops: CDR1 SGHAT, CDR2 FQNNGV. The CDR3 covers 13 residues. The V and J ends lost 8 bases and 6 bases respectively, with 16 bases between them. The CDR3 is CASYAYEFAEAFF. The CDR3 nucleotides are TGTGCCAGCTATGCTTATGAGTTCGCTGAAGCTTTCTTT.

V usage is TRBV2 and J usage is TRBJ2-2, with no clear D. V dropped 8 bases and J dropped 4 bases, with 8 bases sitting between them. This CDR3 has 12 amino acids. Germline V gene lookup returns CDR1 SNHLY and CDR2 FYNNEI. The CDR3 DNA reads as TGTGCCAGCCTGAGGAGCACCGGGGAGCTGTTTTTT. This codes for CASLRSTGELFF.

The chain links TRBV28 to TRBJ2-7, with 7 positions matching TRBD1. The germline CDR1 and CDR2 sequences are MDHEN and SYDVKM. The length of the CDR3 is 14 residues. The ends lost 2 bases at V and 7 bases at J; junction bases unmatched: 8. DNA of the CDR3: TGTGCCAGCAGTTTAAGACAGGGTGGGAGAGAGCAGTACTTC. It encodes CASSLRQGGREQYF.